This TCR beta chain was observed in a study of cytomegalovirus exposure and HLA in healthy donors. Findings of the study overall: As immune exposure information, only CMV serostatus was available. The authors listed approximately 150 TCR beta chains as cytomegalovirus-associated. Association with HLA alleles at 0.05 false discovery rate was found for 16,951 TCR beta sequences in a later analysis.

PCR amplification relied on 60 Vbeta primers (plus 13 Jbeta primers). Measured with immunoSEQ multiplex PCR; TCRdb has only the in-frame clones, and not every one. The table has about 190,000 clones, 77% seen once. Concerning this clone: Its antigen is as yet unknown.

The germline V gene has CDR1 SGHDT and CDR2 YYEEEE. Trimming took 4 bases from V and 6 from J; bases not matched to a gene: 20. The CDR3 is made up of 19 amino acids. This sequence joins TRBV5-6 and TRBJ2-5; 11 positions match TRBD1. The source is a woman aged 25 to 39 in good health and CMV-seropositive. Input material: PBMCs. In nucleotides, the CDR3 is TGTGCCAGCAGCCGTATCGAGGGTTACACGGGACAGGGGGACAAGACCCAGTACTTC. This translates into CASSRIEGYTGQGDKTQYF.